These 24 T cell receptor beta chains came from one sample sequenced in a study of T cells expressing NK-cell markers. Reprocessing the 5' RACE reads, TCRdb reports a single entry for every CDR3 protein and omits DNA. The ten top clones account for approximately 3.5%, within a sample of about 550,000 distinct CDR3 sequences. Sequencing was done on a sample of blood T cells: a sorted CD56 or NKG2C T cell subset, CD4+ or CD8+ T cells, or bulk PBMC T cells (not recorded which). The receptors come from a young man in good health.

CDR3 sequence: CASSRSRGQGIQPQHF. The chain links TRBV6-2 or TRBV6-3 to TRBJ1-5; TCRdb names TRBD1, which stays unverified in the absence of DNA. The CDR3 extends over 16 amino acids. The germline gives CDR1 MNHEY, CDR2 SVGEGT.

J is TRBJ2-7 and V is TRBV27; TCRdb's assignment of TRBD1 cannot be checked, as there is no DNA. The CDR3 has 14 amino acids. Germline V gene sequence: CDR1 MNHEY, CDR2 SMNVEV (reference sequence). The CDR3 protein is CASSLAGFPYEQYF.

This rearrangement joins TRBV4-3 to TRBJ2-7; TCRdb proposes TRBD1, but this gene call is untestable without DNA. This CDR3 comprises 14 residues. The germline V gene encodes CDR1 LGHNA and CDR2 YSLEER. This CDR3 is CASSRGTNSYEQYF.

J is TRBJ2-3 and V is TRBV5-1; the D gene TCRdb calls, TRBD2, cannot be checked with no DNA. CDR3 length: 14 amino acids. CDR1 is SGHRS and CDR2 is YFSETQ in the germline V gene. The CDR3 protein is CASSLVGSGDTQYF.

The chain couples TRBV29-1 to TRBJ1-4. Germline CDR1 and CDR2: SQVTM and ANQGSEA. CDR3 length: 13 residues. CDR3 sequence: CSVEVSPTGKLFF.

The chain uses TRBV13 and TRBJ2-3; the D call of TRBD2 rests on TCRdb alone, since no DNA is present to check it. The CDR3 sequence is 18 residues long. Germline V CDR1 and CDR2: PRHDT, FYEKMQ (reference sequence). CDR3: CASSLGTSASLGTDTQYF.

This chain uses TRBV5-4 with TRBJ2-1; the D call from TCRdb, TRBD2, cannot be confirmed without DNA. CDR1 and CDR2 from the germline V gene are SGHNT and YYREEE (reference sequence). CDR3 length: 19 residues. The CDR3 sequence is CASSFSLAGLGATYNEQFF.

The rearrangement uses TRBV12-3 or TRBV12-4 and TRBJ2-3; with no DNA, the TCRdb D assignment of TRBD1 cannot be verified. The CDR3 sequence is 17 residues long. CDR3 region: CASSSLPGPPSTDTQYF.

The rearrangement links TRBV20-1 to TRBJ2-1. CDR3 length: 18 residues. Germline lookup yields CDR1 DFQATT and CDR2 SNEGSKA (reference sequence). CDR3: CSARDLTSGISRYNEQFF.

The chain links TRBV20-1 to TRBJ2-2. Germline V lookup: CDR1 DFQATT, CDR2 SNEGSKA (reference sequence). This CDR3 region has 15 residues. The CDR3 region is CSARDRTVNTGELFF.

The V gene is TRBV4-3, the J gene TRBJ2-5. This CDR3 has 14 residues. Per germline, CDR1 LGHNA and CDR2 YSLEER. CDR3 loop: CASSQTALEETQYF.

The rearrangement links TRBV4-3 to TRBJ2-7; the D gene TCRdb calls, TRBD1, cannot be checked with no DNA. This CDR3 comprises 13 residues. Per the germline V gene, CDR1 is LGHNA and CDR2 is YSLEER. CDR3 sequence reads: CASSRLQGREQYF.

The rearrangement uses TRBV7-6 and TRBJ2-1; there is no DNA to check the TCRdb D call of TRBD1. This CDR3 spans 18 amino acids. Per germline, CDR1 SGHVS and CDR2 FNYEAQ. The CDR3 sequence: CASSSSTGTGVGDNEQFF.

The chain employs TRBV7-2 and TRBJ2-1; TCRdb picks TRBD1, but there is no DNA to check that call. CDR3 length: 15 residues. The germline V gene has CDR1 SGHTA and CDR2 FQGNSA. CDR3 sequence: CASSLDRALYNEQFF. Looking up the rest from reference TRBV7-2 and TRBJ2-1 gives the full variable domain: GAGVSQSPSNKVTEKGKDVELRCDPISGHTALYWYRQSLGQGLEFLIYFQGNSAPDKSGLPSDRFSAERTGGSVSTLTIQRTQQEDSAVYLCASSLDRALYNEQFFGPGTRLTVL.

The rearrangement links TRBV24-1 to TRBJ2-3; as DNA is missing, the TRBD1 call by TCRdb cannot be tested. In germline, CDR1 is KGHDR, CDR2 SFDVKD. There are 16 residues in the CDR3. The chain's CDR3 is CATSDPRLARPDTQYF.

The V and J genes are TRBV3-1 and TRBJ1-2. The CDR3 sequence is 11 residues long. Germline V lookup: CDR1 LGHDT, CDR2 YNNKEL (reference sequence). CDR3: CASRDFYGYTF.

The chain uses TRBV12-3 or TRBV12-4 and TRBJ2-3; absent DNA, TCRdb's TRBD2 call cannot be checked. The CDR3 has 15 amino acids. CDR3 sequence: CASSSPGLNTDTQYF.

The gene calls are TRBV6-2 or TRBV6-3 and TRBJ2-6; TCRdb's D call, TRBD1, is unchecked because there is no DNA. Germline-derived CDR1 and CDR2 are MNHEY and SVGEGT. The CDR3 is 19 amino acids. The CDR3 protein is CASSYPTGRGSSGANVLTF.

The V and J genes are TRBV21-1 and TRBJ2-2; lacking DNA, the TRBD1 call made by TCRdb goes unchecked. TRBV21-1 is labeled a pseudogene. CDR3 length: 17 amino acids. This CDR3 reads CASSKGCRGARIGELFF.

The chain links TRBV15 to TRBJ2-7; TCRdb indicates TRBD2, and absent DNA this call remains unverified. CDR3 length: 19 residues. Per the germline V gene, CDR1 is LNHNV and CDR2 is YYDKDF (reference sequence). The chain's CDR3 is CATSRGSSTGTSGSYEQYF.

The chain joins TRBV11-1 to TRBJ2-3; checking the TCRdb D call of TRBD2 is not possible without DNA. Germline lookup yields CDR1 SGHAT and CDR2 FQDESV (reference sequence). CDR3 length: 18 residues. The CDR3: CASSPPISSGSSADTQYF.

The gene calls are TRBV11-2 and TRBJ2-1; TCRdb designates TRBD2, a call that cannot be tested without DNA. This CDR3 contains 18 residues. Germline loops: CDR1 SGHAT, CDR2 FQNNGV. Here the CDR3 reads CASSSRTTTSGRYNEQFF.

The chain couples TRBV10-3 to TRBJ2-1; as DNA is missing, the TRBD1 call by TCRdb cannot be tested. Germline lookup yields CDR1 ENHRY and CDR2 SYGVKD. The CDR3 is 15 residues long. This CDR3 is CAISEVSYGIGEQFF.

This sequence joins TRBV6-5 and TRBJ1-6; TCRdb lists TRBD1, though no DNA is available to test this call. CDR3 length: 14 amino acids. Germline-derived CDR1 and CDR2 are MNHEY and SVGAGI. CDR3: CASSYSGRDSPLHF.